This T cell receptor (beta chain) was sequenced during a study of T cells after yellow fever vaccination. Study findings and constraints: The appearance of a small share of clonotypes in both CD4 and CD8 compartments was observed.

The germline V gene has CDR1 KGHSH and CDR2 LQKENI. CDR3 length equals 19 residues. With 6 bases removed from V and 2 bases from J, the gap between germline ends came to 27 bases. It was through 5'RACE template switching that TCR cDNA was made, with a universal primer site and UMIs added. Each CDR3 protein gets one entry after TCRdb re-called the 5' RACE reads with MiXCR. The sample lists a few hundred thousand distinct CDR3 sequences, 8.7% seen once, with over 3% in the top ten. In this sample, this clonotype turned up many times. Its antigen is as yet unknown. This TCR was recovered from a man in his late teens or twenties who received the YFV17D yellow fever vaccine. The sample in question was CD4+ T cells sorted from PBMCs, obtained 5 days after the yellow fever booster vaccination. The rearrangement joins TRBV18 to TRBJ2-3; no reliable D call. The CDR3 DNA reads TGTGCCAGCTCCCCAGATCAGGCCCTTCAGACCGAAGACACAGATACGCAGTATTTT. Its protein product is CASSPDQALQTEDTDTQYF.